Below are 17 T cell receptor beta chains sequenced from a single sample in a study of T and B cells in COVID-19 patients (dated by TCRdb to the early 2020s). Instrument used: Illumina MiSeq. Multiplex PCR with BIOMED2 TRB-A/B primer pools was used to amplify the TRB rearrangements. TCRdb trimmed public reads at Q25 via fastp, called clones via MiXCR and kept in-frame beta chains. Under each unique CDR3 protein, matching rows form one entry showing the most common genes and DNA. The sample yields more than 4,500 distinct CDR3 sequences; roughly 30% were counted once. In total, the top ten clones hold around 5.4% of the sample. TRB repertoires were amplified from about 260-540 ng of genomic DNA extracted from blood. The sequencing input was blood. The receptor set was obtained from a human donor with active COVID-19.

This clonotype was observed a handful of times. The CDR3 protein is CASSYRGSSYNSPLHF. The CDR3 DNA follows: TGTGCCAGCAGCTACAGGGGTAGCTCCTATAATTCACCCCTCCACTTT. The genes are TRBV5-6 and TRBJ1-6; 7 bases are shared with TRBD1. Unmatched junction bases numbered 3, after V lost 3 bases and J lost 0 bases. CDR3 length equals 16 residues. Looked up from germline, CDR1 is SGHDT and CDR2 is YYEEEE.

By share of the sample, this clonotype is medium-sized. V is TRBV6-5 and J is TRBJ1-5; the D gene is possibly TRBD1 (6 bases). CDR1 MNHEY and CDR2 SVGAGI come from the germline V gene. V lost 0 bases to trimming and J lost 0 bases, with 9 bases between them. CDR3 length equals 16 residues. The CDR3: CASSYSGQHSNQPQHF. CDR3 DNA sequence: TGTGCCAGCAGTTACTCCGGACAGCATAGCAATCAGCCCCAGCATTTT.

This clonotype was picked up a small number of times. The CDR3 protein is CASRLLASFYNEQFF. CDR3 DNA: TGTGCCAGCAGGCTACTAGCGTCGTTCTACAATGAGCAGTTCTTC. V gene TRBV12-3 or TRBV12-4 combines with J gene TRBJ2-1; TRBD2 matches 7 bases. CDR3 length: 15 residues. Trimming took 6 bases from V and 3 from J; bases not matched to a gene: 8.

This clonotype is labeled medium-sized. This sequence joins TRBV19 and TRBJ1-5; 8 bases match TRBD1. The CDR3 has 16 amino acids. After removal of 3 bases from V and 0 bases from J, the junction contained 4 bases not matched to a gene. CDR1 is LNHDA and CDR2 is SQIVND in the germline V gene (reference sequence). This chain's CDR3 is CASSMTGDHSNQPQHF. Written as DNA, the CDR3 is TGTGCCAGTAGTATGACAGGGGATCATAGCAATCAGCCCCAGCATTTT. Together with reference TRBV19 and TRBJ1-5, the CDR3 gives the full variable domain: DGGITQSPKYLFRKEGQNVTLSCEQNLNHDAMYWYRQDPGQGLRLIYYSQIVNDFQKGDIAEGYSVSREKKESFPLTVTSAQKNPTAFYLCASSMTGDHSNQPQHFGDGTRLSIL.

This clonotype was recorded a few times. The V call is TRBV10-3, the J call TRBJ1-5; D may be TRBD1 (5 bases). The germline V and J ends were trimmed by 9 bases and 4 bases, with 13 bases remaining between them. This CDR3 comprises 13 residues. Per germline, CDR1 ENHRY and CDR2 SYGVKD. Here the CDR3 reads CAIGAHGNQPQHF. Written as DNA, the CDR3 is TGTGCCATAGGGGCCCACGGAAATCAGCCCCAGCATTTT.

This clonotype was picked up a small number of times. The J gene is TRBJ1-1, the V gene TRBV30; TRBD1 is a possible D gene (5 bases). Germline V gene lookup returns CDR1 GTSNPN and CDR2 SVGIG (reference sequence). The CDR3 loop spans 13 amino acids. Between the trimmed V and J ends, which lost 0 bases and 10 bases, there was a span of 15 bases. In DNA form, the CDR3 reads TGTGCCTGGAGTGTTTTGTTGGGGGTCGGAGCTTTCTTT. It yields the protein CAWSVLLGVGAFF.

In its sample, this clonotype is medium-sized. This rearrangement joins TRBV7-9 to TRBJ2-2; D is ambiguous. The CDR3 extends over 14 amino acids. V was pared by 5 bases and J by 5 bases, with 12 bases between. Germline-derived CDR1 and CDR2 are SEHNR and FQNEAQ (reference sequence). The CDR3 region has the DNA TGTGCCAGCAGCCTGCCCCCAGGAACCGGGGAGCTGTTTTTT. Amino acid sequence: CASSLPPGTGELFF.

The J gene is TRBJ2-7, the V gene TRBV6-5, with D maybe TRBD2 (7 bases). The V and J ends lost 11 bases and 2 bases respectively, with 13 bases between them. CDR1 is MNHEY, CDR2 SVGAGI, per germline. The CDR3 contains 12 residues. CDR3 in DNA: TGTGCCGCCCGGGGGGCTGCCTACGAGCAGTACTTC. It specifies CAARGAAYEQYF.

In its sample, this clonotype is medium-sized. The chain uses TRBV5-4 and TRBJ2-7, with 10 bases aligning to TRBD2. The CDR3 spans 15 residues. Germline V gene lookup returns CDR1 SGHNT and CDR2 YYREEE (reference sequence). Losses at the gene ends were 3 bases for V and 0 bases for J; bases not matched to a gene: 3. The CDR3 protein is CASSSSSGSSYEQYF. The CDR3 DNA reads as TGTGCCAGCAGCTCATCTAGCGGGAGCTCCTACGAGCAGTACTTC. The full variable domain, rest sourced from reference TRBV5-4 and TRBJ2-7, is ETGVTQSPTHLIKTRGQQVTLRCSSQSGHNTVSWYQQALGQGPQFIFQYYREEENGRGNFPPRFSGLQFPNYSSELNVNALELDDSALYLCASSSSSGSSYEQYFGPGTRLTVT.

Comment on this clonotype: An end of the junction differs from the germline gene, which may be a read error. The rearrangement links TRBV20-1 to TRBJ1-6; D ambiguous. The CDR3 has 13 residues. Per germline, CDR1 DFQATT and CDR2 SNEGSKA (reference sequence). CDR3 region: CSVRVAYNSPLHF. For the CDR3, the DNA is TGCAGTGTTAGAGTAGCGTATAATTCACCCCTCCACTTT.

In its sample, this clonotype was seen a few times. The rearrangement joins TRBV6-2 or TRBV6-3 to TRBJ2-5; 7 bases map to TRBD2. V trimming: 4 bases; J trimming: 2 bases; junction bases outside the gene matches: 7. CDR1 and CDR2 (germline): MNHEY, SVGEGT. This CDR3 region has 15 residues. CDR3 region: CASSSREALQETQYF. CDR3 DNA sequence: TGTGCCAGCAGTTCCCGGGAGGCCCTTCAAGAGACCCAGTACTTC.

This clonotype was seen more than once but under ten times. V and J are TRBV12-3 or TRBV12-4 and TRBJ2-7; the D gene could be TRBD1 or TRBD2 (5 bases each). CDR3 length equals 13 residues. Trimming cost V 3 bases and J 6 bases, with 12 bases left between them. The CDR3 bases are TGTGCCAGCAGTTTTGAGGGGCGAAGCGAGCAGTACTTC. Translated: CASSFEGRSEQYF.

This clonotype is termed medium-sized. The chain joins TRBV27 to TRBJ1-5, with TRBD1 as a possible D gene (6 bases). The CDR3 has 16 amino acids. V lost 3 bases and J 0 bases, leaving 12 bases between the germline ends. Germline lookup yields CDR1 MNHEY and CDR2 SMNVEV (reference sequence). CDR3 residues: CASSFSGDYSNQPQHF. DNA of the CDR3: TGTGCCAGCAGTTTTTCAGGGGATTATAGCAATCAGCCCCAGCATTTT.

The chain carries TRBV20-1 and TRBJ1-4; a possible D gene is TRBD1 (5 bases). Trimming left V 0 bases short and J 6 bases short, with 11 bases between. Germline-derived CDR1 and CDR2 are DFQATT and SNEGSKA (reference sequence). The CDR3 runs 14 residues. CDR3 sequence: CSARDTGGDEKLFF. The CDR3 nucleotides read TGCAGTGCTAGAGATACGGGGGGGGATGAAAAACTGTTTTTT.

This clonotype ranks as medium-sized. J is TRBJ1-1 and V is TRBV18; D is uncertain. CDR3 length equals 13 residues. V was cut by 2 bases and J by 2 bases, with 6 bases left in between. Germline CDR1 is KGHSH and CDR2 is LQKENI. The CDR3 loop reads CASSPRGNTEAFF. The CDR3 DNA sequence: TGTGCCAGCTCACCAAGAGGTAACACTGAAGCTTTCTTT.

Within the sample, this clonotype is medium-sized. The chain combines TRBV12-3 or TRBV12-4 with TRBJ1-4, with a possible D match to TRBD1 (6 bases). The V and J ends lost 6 bases and 4 bases respectively, with 12 bases between them. The CDR3 length is 14 residues. DNA for the CDR3: TGTGCCAGCAGCCCCCGGACAGTTAATGAAAAACTGTTTTTT. This encodes CASSPRTVNEKLFF.

Concerning this clonotype itself: A much larger clone lies a single base off, so this may be a read error. The chain is built from TRBV19 and TRBJ1-5, with a weak D call TRBD1 (6 bases). The CDR3 extends over 14 amino acids. Germline CDR1 and CDR2: LNHDA and SQIVND (reference sequence). The CDR3 loop is CASSMGQDNHPQHF. The CDR3 DNA sequence: TGTGCCAGTAGTATGGGACAAGACAATCACCCCCAGCATTTT.